This T cell receptor (beta chain) was captured by sequencing in a study of blood T cell repertoires in COVID-19. Study-wide background: There were acute and convalescent COVID-19 samples, and they came from the United States, Italy and Spain. Sources were T cells, B-cell-depleted T cells, or PBMCs; the material itself was cDNA or gDNA.

The data were produced by immunoSEQ multiplex PCR, yet TCRdb's version contains in-frame clones alone and is incomplete. This sample carries roughly 100,000 clones, 70% to 90% of them seen once, and the ten largest clones take 2.5% to 3.5%. This CDR3 is built from 15 residues. The junction had 5 bases not matched to a gene; V was cut back by 4 bases and J by 6 bases. CDR1 MNHEY and CDR2 SVGAGI come from the germline V gene. This chain links TRBV6-5 with TRBJ1-4; TRBD1 agrees at 10 bases. The sequence was obtained from a man aged 45 to 65 in a cohort sampled during active COVID-19. The sample was peripheral blood. CDR3 sequence: CASSFGDRGHEKLFF. In DNA form, the CDR3 reads TGTGCCAGCAGTTTCGGTGACAGGGGGCATGAAAAACTGTTTTTT.